This TCR beta chain is from a study of blood T cell repertoires in COVID-19. CDR1 and CDR2 (germline): LGHNA, YSLEER. CDR3 length: 17 amino acids. Trimming took 0 bases from V and 5 from J; bases not matched to a gene: 10. As processed by the authors: Using reference gene primer amplification, nucleated cell counts were estimated. Libraries were prepared by immunoSEQ multiplex PCR; TCRdb keeps only in-frame clonotypes and omits some of them. D and trimming come from the DNA, and the V and J calls and clone size come from that table. Of 200,000 or so clones in the sample, 75% to 85% were seen once. Source material: peripheral blood. This chain connects TRBV4-3 to TRBJ1-1, with 9 bases aligning to TRBD1. This receptor was taken from a man in his forties or fifties who had recovered from COVID-19. CDR3 region: CASSQDVPGQGRTEAFF. The CDR3 bases are TGCGCCAGCAGCCAAGACGTCCCGGGACAGGGACGGACTGAAGCTTTCTTT.